Below are 30 T cell receptor beta chains sequenced from a single sample in a study of Graves' ophthalmopathy and Graves' hyperthyroidism. TCR beta CDR3 amplification used RNA transcripts. HTBI primers served in a first-round RT-PCR, which a second-round multiplex PCR followed. One entry per CDR3 protein, called by TCRdb with MiXCR from the multiplex PCR reads. Of 500,000 to 600,000 distinct CDR3 sequences in the sample, 39% were seen once. The sequenced sample consisted of peripheral blood or thyroid tissue (not recorded which). These receptors were taken from an adult man with Graves' hyperthyroidism.

The V gene is TRBV20-1, the J gene TRBJ2-2; D is tentatively TRBD1 or TRBD2 (7 bases each). Per the germline V gene, CDR1 is DFQATT and CDR2 is SNEGSKA (reference sequence). Between the trimmed V and J ends, which lost 0 bases and 4 bases, there was a span of 18 bases. The CDR3 has 17 amino acids. The CDR3 reads CSARDRGGGRSTGELFF. CDR3 coding DNA: TGCAGTGCTAGAGACAGGGGGGGGGGGCGCAGCACCGGGGAGCTGTTTTTT.

This clonotype was picked up many times. The chain recombines TRBV2 with TRBJ2-5; no definite D call. Per the germline V gene, CDR1 is SNHLY and CDR2 is FYNNEI. This CDR3 spans 14 amino acids. Trimming pared 1 base from V and 2 bases from J, leaving 8 bases between. The CDR3 bases are TGTGCCAGCAGTGAAGATATGGGACAAGAGACCCAGTACTTC. The encoded protein is CASSEDMGQETQYF. Complete variable domain (other parts from reference TRBV2 and TRBJ2-5): EPEVTQTPSHQVTQMGQEVILRCVPISNHLYFYWYRQILGQKVEFLVSFYNNEISEKSEIFDDQFSVERPDGSNFTLKIRSTKLEDSAMYFCASSEDMGQETQYFGPGTRLLVL.

This clonotype was observed at least ten times. The V and J genes are TRBV3-1 and TRBJ2-5; 7 nucleotides agree with TRBD1. The CDR3 covers 16 residues. V shed 0 bases and J 2 bases; nucleotides not matched to a gene: 6. CDR1 is LGHDT and CDR2 is YNNKEL in the germline V gene (reference sequence). CDR3 in DNA: TGTGCCAGCAGCCAAGATAACAGGGGAAGGCAAGAGACCCAGTACTTC. Protein product: CASSQDNRGRQETQYF.

With respect to this clonotype: One end of the junction is discordant with germline, which a read error may explain. This chain connects TRBV5-1 to TRBJ2-7, with D possibly being TRBD1 (8 bases). The J call is uncertain, as TRBJ2-1 better fits the DNA end. Germline V gene lookup returns CDR1 SGHRS and CDR2 YFSETQ. There are 16 residues in the CDR3. CDR3: CASSGERTGLGHEQFF. The CDR3 DNA follows: TGTGCCAGCAGCGGGGAACGGACAGGGCTTGGGCATGAGCAGTTCTTC.

This clonotype was counted a few times. The CDR3, as DNA: TGCAGTGTCACAGGGAATCGGGGCACTGAAGCTTTCTTT. Its translation is CSVTGNRGTEAFF. This sequence joins TRBV20-1 and TRBJ1-1; D possibly corresponds to TRBD1 (6 bases). Per the germline V gene, CDR1 is DFQATT and CDR2 is SNEGSKA (reference sequence). This CDR3 has 13 residues. V shed 7 bases and J shed 4 bases, with 16 bases lying between them.

This clonotype was seen at least ten times. V gene TRBV7-9 combines with J gene TRBJ1-1; the D gene is possibly TRBD1 (5 bases). The CDR3 length is 15 residues. Trimming took off 4 bases at V and 5 bases at J, with 17 bases between the two ends. Germline values: CDR1 SEHNR, CDR2 FQNEAQ (reference sequence). The CDR3, as DNA: TGTGCCAGCAGCTCCGCGGGGGGGACGGTTACTGAAGCTTTCTTT. This gives the protein CASSSAGGTVTEAFF.

V usage is TRBV7-8 and J usage is TRBJ1-2; possible D gene TRBD1, 6 bases. Trimming took 2 bases from V and 2 from J, leaving 12 bases between them. Germline loops: CDR1 SGHVS, CDR2 FQNEAQ. This CDR3 spans 15 amino acids. CDR3 sequence: CASSLIRGGNYGYTF. The CDR3 region has the DNA TGTGCCAGCAGCTTAATCAGGGGAGGCAACTATGGCTACACCTTC.

J is TRBJ1-1 and V is TRBV4-2, with 8 bases aligning to TRBD1. The trim removed 7 bases at V and 5 bases at J, leaving 6 bases unmatched. The CDR3 is made up of 13 amino acids. CDR1 and CDR2 from the germline V gene are LGHNA and YNFKEQ. The CDR3 sequence: CASMGQAGTEAFF. The DNA of the CDR3 is TGTGCCAGCATGGGACAGGCGGGGACTGAAGCTTTCTTT.

This chain uses TRBV12-3 or TRBV12-4 with TRBJ1-3, with no clear D. The CDR3 has 16 amino acids. V lost 3 bases, J lost 2 bases, and 14 bases lay in between. CDR3: CASSFGTGWAGNTIYF. The DNA for the CDR3 is TGTGCCAGCAGTTTCGGTACGGGATGGGCTGGAAACACCATATATTTT.

The CDR3 here is CATSDPTGGLSGELFF. The CDR3, as DNA: TGTGCCACCAGTGATCCAACGGGAGGACTTTCCGGGGAGCTGTTTTTT. The chain joins TRBV24-1 to TRBJ2-2; TRBD2 matches at 7 bases. V gave up 3 bases and J gave up 6 bases; unmatched junction bases: 9. The CDR3 runs to 16 residues. Germline CDR1 reads KGHDR; CDR2 reads SFDVKD.

There are many counts of this clonotype. CDR3 sequence (DNA): TGTGCCAGCAGCTACACCTTCAGGGGTAATTCACCCCTCCACTTT. This encodes CASSYTFRGNSPLHF. The rearrangement uses TRBV9 and TRBJ1-6; TRBD1 might be the D (6 bases). CDR3 length: 15 amino acids. V was clipped by 4 bases and J by 6 bases, with 14 bases between them. Germline values: CDR1 SGDLS, CDR2 YYNGEE.

This clonotype was found many times. The J gene is TRBJ2-7, the V gene TRBV20-1; TRBD1 agrees at 8 bases. The CDR3 is made up of 15 amino acids. Germline values: CDR1 DFQATT, CDR2 SNEGSKA (reference sequence). V gave up 0 bases and J gave up 1 base; unmatched junction bases: 5. The CDR3 spells CSAREGQVHSYEQYF. CDR3 nucleotide sequence: TGCAGTGCTAGAGAGGGACAGGTCCATTCCTACGAGCAGTACTTC.

This clonotype has just a few counts. V usage is TRBV30 and J usage is TRBJ1-2; 7 bases fit TRBD1. After removal of 1 base from V and 8 bases from J, the junction contained 4 bases not matched to a gene. The V gene's germline CDR1 is GTSNPN and CDR2 SVGIG (reference sequence). The CDR3 is 12 amino acids. As DNA, the CDR3 is TGTGCCTGGAGTGCGACAGGGTACGGCTACACCTTC. Amino acid sequence: CAWSATGYGYTF.

This clonotype has a count of ten or more. The rearrangement links TRBV7-9 to TRBJ2-5, with 7 nucleotides matching TRBD2. Germline V gene sequence: CDR1 SEHNR, CDR2 FQNEAQ (reference sequence). This CDR3 has 15 amino acids. V shed 3 bases and J 2 bases; nucleotides not matched to a gene: 6. The CDR3 nucleotides read TGTGCCAGCAGCTTGGACGGGGGGAGGCAAGAGACCCAGTACTTC. Translated, it gives CASSLDGGRQETQYF. Based on the CDR3 plus reference TRBV7-9 and TRBJ2-5, the full variable domain is DTGVSQNPRHKITKRGQNVTFRCDPISEHNRLYWYRQTLGQGPEFLTYFQNEAQLEKSRLLSDRFSAERPKGSFSTLEIQRTEQGDSAMYLCASSLDGGRQETQYFGPGTRLLVL.

This clonotype was seen ten or more times. V gene TRBV6-6 combines with J gene TRBJ2-2; tentative D call: TRBD2 (7 bases). There are 17 residues in the CDR3. CDR1 and CDR2 (germline): MNHNY, SVGAGI (reference sequence). The ends were cut back, 5 bases at V and 4 bases at J, with 20 bases in the middle. The CDR3 region is CASSPRSGGLGTGELFF. The CDR3 bases are TGTGCCAGCAGTCCCAGATCCGGGGGGCTGGGCACCGGGGAGCTGTTTTTT.

This clonotype was counted only a few times. The chain couples TRBV6-1 to TRBJ2-2, with 8 bases matching TRBD2. This CDR3 has 17 residues. Germline V gene lookup returns CDR1 MNHNS and CDR2 SASEGT. The J segment lost 6 bases and the V segment lost 6 bases, leaving 15 bases of the junction unmatched. The CDR3 reads CASSRRTSSKGAGELFF. The CDR3 DNA sequence: TGTGCCAGCAGCCGGAGGACTAGCTCAAAAGGGGCCGGGGAGCTGTTTTTT.

The gene calls are TRBV20-1 and TRBJ1-2, with D perhaps matching TRBD1 (5 bases). V gave up 5 bases and J gave up 8 bases, with 15 bases separating them. The CDR3 is made up of 12 amino acids. Germline CDR1 and CDR2: DFQATT and SNEGSKA (reference sequence). The CDR3 region has the DNA TGCAGTGCTCTCCAGGGAGTCGAAGGCTACACCTTC. It encodes CSALQGVEGYTF.

V and J are TRBV20-1 and TRBJ2-7; 10 bases agree with TRBD2. The CDR3 has 12 amino acids. Germline loops: CDR1 DFQATT, CDR2 SNEGSKA (reference sequence). J was trimmed by 7 bases and V by 2 bases; bases with no gene match: 2. CDR3 DNA: TGCAGTGCTAGACTTAGCGGGAGGGAGCAGTACTTC. This codes for CSARLSGREQYF.

This clonotype has ten or more counts. The chain joins TRBV20-1 to TRBJ2-7; TRBD2 matches 8 bases. Germline V lookup: CDR1 DFQATT, CDR2 SNEGSKA (reference sequence). The CDR3 extends over 15 amino acids. The J segment lost 5 bases and the V segment lost 0 bases, leaving 9 bases of the junction unmatched. CDR3: CSARDDREGPHEQYF. The DNA of the CDR3 is TGCAGTGCTAGAGATGACCGGGAGGGCCCGCACGAGCAGTACTTC.

Ten or more counts support this clonotype. V and J are TRBV7-9 and TRBJ1-2, with D tentatively TRBD1 (6 bases). From germline, CDR1 is SEHNR and CDR2 FQNEAQ (reference sequence). The ends were cut back, 5 bases at V and 4 bases at J, with 14 bases in the middle. The CDR3 runs to 14 residues. CDR3 in amino acids: CASSLSQGSYGYTF. The CDR3 coding sequence is TGTGCCAGCAGCCTAAGTCAGGGGTCCTATGGCTACACCTTC.

There are many counts of this clonotype. V is TRBV13 and J is TRBJ2-2; TRBD2 matches 11 bases. Unmatched junction bases numbered 8, after V lost 7 bases and J lost 4 bases. Per the germline V gene, CDR1 is PRHDT and CDR2 is FYEKMQ (reference sequence). The CDR3 runs to 16 residues. The CDR3 protein is CASTQGLAGGTGELFF. The CDR3 DNA reads as TGTGCCAGCACCCAAGGCCTAGCGGGAGGCACCGGGGAGCTGTTTTTT. Together with reference TRBV13 and TRBJ2-2, the CDR3 gives the full variable domain: AAGVIQSPRHLIKEKRETATLKCYPIPRHDTVYWYQQGPGQDPQFLISFYEKMQSDKGSIPDRFSAQQFSDYHSELNMSSLELGDSALYFCASTQGLAGGTGELFFGEGSRLTVL.

This clonotype was picked up many times. The V call is TRBV10-3, the J call TRBJ1-2; D unresolved. V was trimmed by 0 bases and J by 2 bases, leaving 4 bases between them. CDR3 length: 13 residues. Per germline, CDR1 ENHRY and CDR2 SYGVKD. In DNA, the CDR3 is TGTGCCATCAGTGAGTCCGCAAACTATGGCTACACCTTC. Translation: CAISESANYGYTF.

V is TRBV28 and J is TRBJ1-2, with a possible D match to TRBD1 (5 bases). Germline V gene data show CDR1 as MDHEN and CDR2 as SYDVKM. This CDR3 is built from 14 residues. The V and J ends lost 2 bases and 6 bases respectively, with 13 bases between them. DNA of the CDR3: TGTGCCAGCAGTTTAGGGGGGGTTTCCAATGGCTACACCTTC. It specifies CASSLGGVSNGYTF.

This CDR3 is CASSLLTGTSGRETQYF. DNA of the CDR3: TGTGCCAGCAGTTTACTGACGGGAACTAGCGGGAGAGAGACCCAGTACTTC. The chain couples TRBV12-3 or TRBV12-4 to TRBJ2-5; 11 bases are shared with TRBD2. The CDR3 covers 17 residues. J gave up 4 bases and V 2 bases, and 9 bases lay outside the gene matches.

The V and J genes are TRBV3-1 and TRBJ2-7; the match to TRBD2 covers 11 bases. The CDR3 sequence is 15 residues long. Trimming took 3 bases from V and 2 from J; bases not matched to a gene: 3. Germline values: CDR1 LGHDT, CDR2 YNNKEL (reference sequence). Here the CDR3 DNA reads TGTGCCAGCAGCCAGACTAGCGGGGCACCCTACGAGCAGTACTTC. Amino acids: CASSQTSGAPYEQYF.

This clonotype came up many times. V and J are TRBV9 and TRBJ1-1; D is perhaps TRBD1 (6 bases). V was trimmed by 3 bases and J by 1 base, leaving 10 bases between them. This CDR3 spans 14 amino acids. Germline V lookup: CDR1 SGDLS, CDR2 YYNGEE. The CDR3 coding sequence is TGTGCCAGCAGCGGAGGACAGCCGAACACTGAAGCTTTCTTT. This gives the protein CASSGGQPNTEAFF.

Comments on this clonotype: Being one base from a much bigger clone, this may be a read error. CDR3: CSARKGAGDGQPQHF. DNA of the CDR3: TGCAGTGCTAGAAAGGGGGCAGGGGACGGTCAGCCCCAGCATTTT. The chain joins TRBV20-1 to TRBJ1-5; 7 bases are shared with TRBD1. CDR3 length: 15 amino acids. The germline gives CDR1 DFQATT, CDR2 SNEGSKA (reference sequence). Trimming cost V 2 bases and J 6 bases; bases outside gene matches: 10.

This clonotype has at least ten counts. The J gene is TRBJ2-5, the V gene TRBV7-9; 9 bases are a match to TRBD1. Germline assignment: CDR1 SEHNR and CDR2 FQNEAQ (reference sequence). The CDR3 spans 17 residues. J gave up 1 base and V 5 bases, and 11 bases lay outside the gene matches. CDR3 sequence reads: CASSTHRGPKFQETQYF. The CDR3, as DNA: TGTGCCAGCAGCACTCACAGGGGGCCCAAATTCCAAGAGACCCAGTACTTC. The variable domain in full, completed from reference TRBV7-9 and TRBJ2-5, reads DTGVSQNPRHKITKRGQNVTFRCDPISEHNRLYWYRQTLGQGPEFLTYFQNEAQLEKSRLLSDRFSAERPKGSFSTLEIQRTEQGDSAMYLCASSTHRGPKFQETQYFGPGTRLLVL.

The CDR3 nucleotides read TGTGCCAGCAGCTTCGCTGGGGGGCGAAATTCACCCCTCCACTTT. Protein: CASSFAGGRNSPLHF. V usage is TRBV5-6 and J usage is TRBJ1-6, with D possibly being TRBD1 (6 bases). This CDR3 contains 15 residues. The V gene lost 2 bases and the J gene lost 7 bases, with 13 bases spanning the gap. CDR1 is SGHDT and CDR2 is YYEEEE in the germline V gene.

The V gene is TRBV25-1, the J gene TRBJ1-2; unclear D gene. CDR3 size: 17 residues. V was shortened by 3 bases and J by 0 bases, with 17 bases between the two germline ends. From germline, CDR1 is MGHDK and CDR2 SYGVNS. The CDR3 reads CASSDPDTGRTNYGYTF. For the CDR3, the DNA is TGTGCCAGCAGTGACCCAGACACCGGGAGGACTAACTATGGCTACACCTTC.